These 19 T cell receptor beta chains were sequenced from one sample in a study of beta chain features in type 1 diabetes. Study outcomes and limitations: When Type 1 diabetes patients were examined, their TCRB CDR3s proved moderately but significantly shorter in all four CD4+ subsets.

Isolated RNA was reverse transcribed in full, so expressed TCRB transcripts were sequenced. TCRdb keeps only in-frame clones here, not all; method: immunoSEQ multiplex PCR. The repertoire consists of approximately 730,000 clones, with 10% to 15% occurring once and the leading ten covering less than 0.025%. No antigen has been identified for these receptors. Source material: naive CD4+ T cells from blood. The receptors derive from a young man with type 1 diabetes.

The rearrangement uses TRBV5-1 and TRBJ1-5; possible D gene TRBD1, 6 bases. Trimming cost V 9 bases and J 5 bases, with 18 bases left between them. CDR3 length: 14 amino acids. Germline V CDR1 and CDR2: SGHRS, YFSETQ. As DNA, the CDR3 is TGCGCCATTCACCCAGGGGAAAGGGATCAGCCCCAGCATTTT. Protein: CAIHPGERDQPQHF.

This CDR3 is CASRRNQEYYAEAFF. The CDR3 DNA reads as TGTGCCAGCAGGCGCAATCAGGAATATTACGCTGAAGCTTTCTTT. The chain couples TRBV6-5 to TRBJ1-1, with D uncertain. The V and J ends lost 6 bases and 6 bases respectively, with 20 bases between them. This CDR3 region has 15 residues. CDR1 MNHEY and CDR2 SVGAGI come from the germline V gene.

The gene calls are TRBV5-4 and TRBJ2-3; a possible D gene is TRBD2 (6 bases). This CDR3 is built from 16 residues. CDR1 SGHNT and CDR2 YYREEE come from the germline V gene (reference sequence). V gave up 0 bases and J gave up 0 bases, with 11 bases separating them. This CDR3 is CASSLVRDSSTDTQYF. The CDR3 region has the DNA TGTGCCAGCAGCTTGGTGAGGGACTCTAGCACAGATACGCAGTATTTT.

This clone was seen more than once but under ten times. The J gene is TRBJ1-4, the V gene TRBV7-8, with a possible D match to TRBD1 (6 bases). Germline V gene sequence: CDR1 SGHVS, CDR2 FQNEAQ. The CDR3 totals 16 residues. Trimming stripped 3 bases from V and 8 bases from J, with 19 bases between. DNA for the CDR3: TGTGCCAGCAGCTTTACGACGACAGGAGAATGGGAAAAACTGTTTTTT. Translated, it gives CASSFTTTGEWEKLFF.

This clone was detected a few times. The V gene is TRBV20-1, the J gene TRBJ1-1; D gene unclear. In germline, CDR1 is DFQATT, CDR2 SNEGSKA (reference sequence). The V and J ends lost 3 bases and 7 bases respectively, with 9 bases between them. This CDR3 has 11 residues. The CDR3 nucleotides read TGCAGTGCTAGTCGGCACCTTGAAGCTTTCTTT. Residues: CSASRHLEAFF.

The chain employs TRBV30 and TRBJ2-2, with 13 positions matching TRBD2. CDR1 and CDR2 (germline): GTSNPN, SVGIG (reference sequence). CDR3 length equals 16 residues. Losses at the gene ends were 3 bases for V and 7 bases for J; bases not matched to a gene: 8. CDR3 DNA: TGTGCCTGGAGCCCAGGACTAGCGGGGGTCGACGGGGAGCTGTTTTTT. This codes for CAWSPGLAGVDGELFF.

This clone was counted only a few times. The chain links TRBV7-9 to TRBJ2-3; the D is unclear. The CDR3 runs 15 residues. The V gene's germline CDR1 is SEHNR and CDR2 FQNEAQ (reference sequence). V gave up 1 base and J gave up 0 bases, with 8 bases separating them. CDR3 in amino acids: CASSLGRRSTDTQYF. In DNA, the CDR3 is TGTGCCAGCAGCTTAGGCAGGCGGAGCACAGATACGCAGTATTTT. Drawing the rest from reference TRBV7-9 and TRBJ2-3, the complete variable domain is DTGVSQNPRHKITKRGQNVTFRCDPISEHNRLYWYRQTLGQGPEFLTYFQNEAQLEKSRLLSDRFSAERPKGSFSTLEIQRTEQGDSAMYLCASSLGRRSTDTQYFGPGTRLTVL.

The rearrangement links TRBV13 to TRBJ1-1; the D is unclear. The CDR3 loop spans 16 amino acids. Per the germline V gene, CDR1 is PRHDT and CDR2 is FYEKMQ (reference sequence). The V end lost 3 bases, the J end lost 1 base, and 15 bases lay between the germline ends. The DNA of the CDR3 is TGTGCCAGCAGCTTGGCCACGGGTCGCGGGAACACTGAAGCTTTCTTT. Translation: CASSLATGRGNTEAFF.

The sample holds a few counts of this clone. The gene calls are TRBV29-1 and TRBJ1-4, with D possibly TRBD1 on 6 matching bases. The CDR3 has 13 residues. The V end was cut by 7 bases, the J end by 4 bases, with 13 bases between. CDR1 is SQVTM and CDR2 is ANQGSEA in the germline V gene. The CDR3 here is CSGRAGVNEKLFF. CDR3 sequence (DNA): TGCAGCGGGAGAGCAGGGGTTAATGAAAAACTGTTTTTT.

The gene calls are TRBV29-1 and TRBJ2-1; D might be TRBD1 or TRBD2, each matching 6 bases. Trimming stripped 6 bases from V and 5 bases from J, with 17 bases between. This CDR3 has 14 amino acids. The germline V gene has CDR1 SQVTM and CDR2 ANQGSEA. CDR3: CSVTWGAVNNEQFF. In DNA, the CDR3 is TGCAGCGTCACCTGGGGGGCAGTCAACAATGAGCAGTTCTTC.

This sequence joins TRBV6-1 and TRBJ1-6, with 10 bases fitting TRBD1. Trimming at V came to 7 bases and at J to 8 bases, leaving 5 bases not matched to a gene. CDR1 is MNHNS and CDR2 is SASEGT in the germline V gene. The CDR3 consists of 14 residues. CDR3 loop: CASKLGTGDSPLHF. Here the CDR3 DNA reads TGTGCCAGCAAGCTTGGGACAGGGGATTCACCCCTCCACTTT.

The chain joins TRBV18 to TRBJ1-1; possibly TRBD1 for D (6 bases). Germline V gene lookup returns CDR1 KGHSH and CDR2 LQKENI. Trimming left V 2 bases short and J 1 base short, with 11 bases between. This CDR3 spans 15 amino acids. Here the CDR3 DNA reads TGTGCCAGCTCACCAGTTGGACAGTCGAACACTGAAGCTTTCTTT. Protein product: CASSPVGQSNTEAFF. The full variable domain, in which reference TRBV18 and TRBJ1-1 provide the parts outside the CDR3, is NAGVMQNPRHLVRRRGQEARLRCSPMKGHSHVYWYRQLPEEGLKFMVYLQKENIIDESGMPKERFSAEFPKEGPSILRIQQVVRGDSAAYFCASSPVGQSNTEAFFGQGTRLTVV.

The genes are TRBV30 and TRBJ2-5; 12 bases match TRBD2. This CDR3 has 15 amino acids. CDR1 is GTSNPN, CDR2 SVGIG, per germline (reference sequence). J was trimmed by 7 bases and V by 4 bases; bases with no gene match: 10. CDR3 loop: CAWTSGGAGSVTQYF. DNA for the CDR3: TGTGCCTGGACTAGCGGGGGGGCCGGGTCGGTGACCCAGTACTTC. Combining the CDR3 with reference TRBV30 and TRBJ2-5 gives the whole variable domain SQTIHQWPATLVQPVGSPLSLECTVEGTSNPNLYWYRQAAGRGLQLLFYSVGIGQISSEVPQNLSASRPQDRQFILSSKKLLLSDSGFYLCAWTSGGAGSVTQYFGPGTRLLVL.

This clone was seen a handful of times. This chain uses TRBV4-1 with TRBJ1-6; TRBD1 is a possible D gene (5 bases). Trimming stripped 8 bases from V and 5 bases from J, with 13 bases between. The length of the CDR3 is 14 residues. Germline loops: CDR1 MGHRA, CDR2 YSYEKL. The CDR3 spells CASEGSQNNSPLHF. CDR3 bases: TGCGCCAGCGAGGGGTCGCAGAATAATTCACCCCTCCACTTT.

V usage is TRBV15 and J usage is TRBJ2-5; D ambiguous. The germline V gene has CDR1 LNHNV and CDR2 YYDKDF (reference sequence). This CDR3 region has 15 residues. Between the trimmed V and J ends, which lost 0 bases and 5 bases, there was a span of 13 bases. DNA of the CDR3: TGTGCCACCAGCAGAGATGGTGGCTTCGGCGAGACCCAGTACTTC. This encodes CATSRDGGFGETQYF.

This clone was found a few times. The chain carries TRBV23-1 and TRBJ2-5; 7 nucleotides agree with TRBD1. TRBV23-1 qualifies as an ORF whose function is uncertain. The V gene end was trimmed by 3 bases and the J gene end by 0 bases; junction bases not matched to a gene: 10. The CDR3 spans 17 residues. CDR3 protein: CASSHPTGTDYQETQYF. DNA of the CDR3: TGCGCCAGCAGTCACCCTACCGGGACAGACTACCAAGAGACCCAGTACTTC.

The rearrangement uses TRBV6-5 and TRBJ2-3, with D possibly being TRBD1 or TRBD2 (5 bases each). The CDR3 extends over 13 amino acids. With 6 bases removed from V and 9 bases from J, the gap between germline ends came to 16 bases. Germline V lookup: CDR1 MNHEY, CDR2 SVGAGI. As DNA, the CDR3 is TGTGCCAGCAGGACTCCAACTGGGGGAACGCAGTATTTT. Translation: CASRTPTGGTQYF.

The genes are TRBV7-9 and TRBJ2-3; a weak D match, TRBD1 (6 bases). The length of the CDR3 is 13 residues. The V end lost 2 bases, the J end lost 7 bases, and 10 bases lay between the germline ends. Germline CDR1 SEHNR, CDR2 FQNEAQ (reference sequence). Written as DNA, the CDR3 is TGTGCCAGCAGCTTAAGTCAGGGGAATACGCAGTATTTT. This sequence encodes CASSLSQGNTQYF.

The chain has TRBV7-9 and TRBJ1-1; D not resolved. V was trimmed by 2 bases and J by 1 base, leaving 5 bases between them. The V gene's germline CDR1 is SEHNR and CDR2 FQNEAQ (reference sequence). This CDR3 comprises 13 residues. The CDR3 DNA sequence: TGTGCCAGCAGCTTAAGACAGAACACTGAAGCTTTCTTT. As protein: CASSLRQNTEAFF. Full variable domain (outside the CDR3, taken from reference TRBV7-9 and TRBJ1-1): DTGVSQNPRHKITKRGQNVTFRCDPISEHNRLYWYRQTLGQGPEFLTYFQNEAQLEKSRLLSDRFSAERPKGSFSTLEIQRTEQGDSAMYLCASSLRQNTEAFFGQGTRLTVV.